Reported below is one TCR beta chain. What it binds is unknown. The data are from a study of T cells in Graves' hyperthyroidism and ophthalmopathy. Graves' hyperthyroidism qualified as stable when ophthalmopathy did not progress within 18 months. Clinical symptoms, serum thyroxine, TRAb, thyroid ultrasound and orbital computed tomography informed diagnoses. TCR beta CDR3 region amplification was performed from RNA transcripts. During a first-round RT-PCR of the TCR CDR3, the HTBI primer set was used. One entry per CDR3 protein results from TCRdb running MiXCR on the multiplex PCR reads. The sample lists a few hundred thousand distinct CDR3 sequences; about 45% were seen once. Study-wide findings and caveats: Most expanded thyroid clonotypes above 0.001 recurred in blood.

Per germline, CDR1 SGHNT and CDR2 YENEEA. The CDR3 is 13 amino acids. The ends lost 5 bases at V and 3 bases at J; junction bases unmatched: 4. The sequence was obtained from a woman aged 18-29 years with Graves' hyperthyroidism. This chain links TRBV11-3 with TRBJ2-7, with TRBD1 matching 7 bases. The source material was peripheral blood or thyroid tissue (not recorded which). This chain's CDR3 is CASSQNRGYEQYF. DNA for the CDR3: TGTGCCAGCAGCCAAAACAGGGGCTACGAGCAGTACTTC.